This entry lists 7 T cell receptor beta chains sequenced from one sample in a study of blood T cell repertoires in COVID-19. The method was immunoSEQ multiplex PCR; TCRdb's version includes in-frame clones alone and lacks a portion of them. The table records 90,000 to 110,000 clones, over 65% of them present only once. The sample was peripheral blood. These receptors were collected from a woman aged 55-69 years with acute or convalescent COVID-19.

The rearrangement uses TRBV9 and TRBJ2-1; 7 bases match TRBD2. Germline assignment: CDR1 SGDLS and CDR2 YYNGEE. Trimming cost V 4 bases and J 5 bases; bases outside gene matches: 9. CDR3 length: 15 amino acids. The CDR3 spells CASSPEGTINNEQFF. In nucleotides, the CDR3 is TGTGCCAGCAGCCCAGAGGGGACTATAAACAATGAGCAGTTCTTC.

In DNA form, the CDR3 reads TGTGCCAGCACCCGAGTGGGGGACAGGTTGAACACTGAAGCTTTCTTT. The encoded protein is CASTRVGDRLNTEAFF. The chain combines TRBV9 with TRBJ1-1, with TRBD1 matching over 8 bases. CDR3 length: 16 residues. The J segment lost 0 bases and the V segment lost 6 bases, leaving 10 bases of the junction unmatched. Germline CDR1 and CDR2: SGDLS and YYNGEE.

This rearrangement joins TRBV28 to TRBJ1-1; TRBD1 agrees at 10 bases. The CDR3 extends over 15 amino acids. The germline gives CDR1 MDHEN, CDR2 SYDVKM. Trimming cost V 4 bases and J 4 bases; bases outside gene matches: 6. The CDR3 nucleotides read TGTGCCAGCAGTTCCGGCAGACAGGGGGCCACTGAAGCTTTCTTT. This codes for CASSSGRQGATEAFF.

Here the CDR3 DNA reads TGTGCCAGCAGAGACTTTGGGGCCAACGTCCTGACTTTC. The encoded protein is CASRDFGANVLTF. The V gene is TRBV3-1 (or the pseudogene TRBV3-2), the J gene TRBJ2-6; D gene unclear. The germline gives CDR1 LGHDT, CDR2 YNNKEL (reference sequence). This CDR3 has 13 residues. V was shortened by 6 bases and J by 3 bases, with 6 bases between the two germline ends.

The V and J genes are TRBV9 and TRBJ2-7; D may be TRBD1 (7 bases). The germline gives CDR1 SGDLS, CDR2 YYNGEE. V gave up 4 bases and J gave up 3 bases, with 11 bases separating them. The CDR3 runs to 13 residues. CDR3 sequence: CASSPRDSYEQYF. In DNA form, the CDR3 reads TGTGCCAGCAGCCCGCGGGACAGCTACGAGCAGTACTTC.

Written as DNA, the CDR3 is TGCGCCAGCAGCCAAGCCCCCAAGGGGTCCTATAATTCACCCCTCCACTTT. Encoded protein: CASSQAPKGSYNSPLHF. The chain is built from TRBV4-3 and TRBJ1-6; D possibly corresponds to TRBD1 (5 bases). Per germline, CDR1 LGHNA and CDR2 YSLEER. The CDR3 runs 17 residues. Trimming removed 1 base at V and 1 base at J, with 11 bases between.

This clone was seen many times. The chain joins TRBV15 to TRBJ2-1; a weak D match, TRBD2 (6 bases). This CDR3 has 17 amino acids. Trimming pared 4 bases from V and 10 bases from J, leaving 26 bases between. Germline CDR1 and CDR2: LNHNV and YYDKDF (reference sequence). CDR3 in DNA: TGTGCCACCAGCACAAAACAAGGCGGGACTGGCGATGGGGAGCAGTTCTTC. This sequence encodes CATSTKQGGTGDGEQFF.